This TCR beta chain appears in the sequencing data of a study of T cell responses to AZD1222 COVID-19 vaccine. The method was immunoSEQ multiplex PCR; TCRdb's version includes in-frame clones alone and lacks a portion of them. This table has more than 85,000 clones, approximately 87% appearing once. As regards this clone: The target antigen is unknown.

Germline loops: CDR1 LNHDA, CDR2 SQIVND (reference sequence). With 5 bases removed from V and 8 bases from J, the gap between germline ends came to 15 bases. The CDR3 has 14 amino acids. Regarding the study as a whole: Most donors were white British and more were female, and clonal diversity was possibly underestimated.

The source of this sequence is an adult in good health. The specimen was peripheral blood, collected on day 0 of AZD1222 vaccination. This rearrangement joins TRBV19 to TRBJ1-4; D remains ambiguous. The CDR3 coding sequence is TGTGCCAGTAGTGCCAATCCCGACCGGGAAAAACTGTTTTTT. Translating gives CASSANPDREKLFF.